These 23 T cell receptor beta chains were sequenced from one sample in a study of identical twins. Each CDR3 protein is one row after TCRdb ran MiXCR on the 5' RACE reads. The sample lists hundreds of thousands of distinct CDR3 sequences, around 6% occurring once. The sample taken for sequencing was naive T cells sorted from blood. All receptors come from a man aged 18 to 30 in good health.

This clonotype was observed at least ten times. Germline and junction disagree at one end, which may indicate a read error. The J gene is TRBJ2-1, the V gene TRBV12-3 or TRBV12-4; 9 bases are a match to TRBD2. The CDR3 contains 14 residues. The CDR3 sequence: CASSVAGVPNEQFF. The CDR3 DNA follows: TGTGCCAGCAGTGTAGCGGGAGTTCCCAATGAGCAGTTCTTC.

At least ten counts were recorded for this clonotype. The gene calls are TRBV15 and TRBJ2-1; no reliable D call. The V and J ends lost 4 bases and 5 bases respectively, with 12 bases between them. Germline V CDR1 and CDR2: LNHNV, YYDKDF (reference sequence). The CDR3 is made up of 14 amino acids. CDR3 in DNA: TGTGCCACCAGCACCTTCCGGAGAAACAATGAGCAGTTCTTC. Its protein is CATSTFRRNNEQFF.

This clonotype came up a few times. The chain carries TRBV7-9 and TRBJ1-4; D unclear. From germline, CDR1 is SEHNR and CDR2 FQNEAQ (reference sequence). V was cut by 5 bases and J by 8 bases, with 15 bases left in between. This CDR3 region has 14 residues. CDR3 residues: CASSTDPDWEKLFF. DNA for the CDR3: TGTGCCAGCAGCACAGACCCGGACTGGGAAAAACTGTTTTTT.

This clonotype was detected a few times. The chain is built from TRBV5-1 and TRBJ2-7, with 8 bases matching TRBD2. The trim removed 0 bases at V and 3 bases at J, leaving 5 bases unmatched. From germline, CDR1 is SGHRS and CDR2 YFSETQ. The CDR3 has 15 amino acids. This chain's CDR3 is CASSLGQRESYEQYF. The CDR3 DNA reads TGCGCCAGCAGCTTGGGGCAGCGGGAGAGCTACGAGCAGTACTTC.

CDR3 bases: TGCAGCGTCCCGGACAGGGGGCTCTTTTACAATGAGCAGTTCTTC. This gives the protein CSVPDRGLFYNEQFF. The chain uses TRBV29-1 and TRBJ2-1; 11 bases are a match to TRBD1. The CDR3 covers 15 residues. Trimming cost V 6 bases and J 4 bases; bases outside gene matches: 8. Germline loops: CDR1 SQVTM, CDR2 ANQGSEA.

This clonotype has ten or more counts. The genes are TRBV9 and TRBJ2-2; a weak D match, TRBD2 (6 bases). Between the trimmed V and J ends, which lost 0 bases and 4 bases, there was a span of 13 bases. Germline loops: CDR1 SGDLS, CDR2 YYNGEE. CDR3 length equals 16 residues. Written as DNA, the CDR3 is TGTGCCAGCAGCGTAGACGCGGGGCGGGGCACCGGGGAGCTGTTTTTT. It is translated as CASSVDAGRGTGELFF.

At least ten counts were recorded for this clonotype. CDR3 bases: TGTGCCAGCAGTGAAGACTATCTGGGTGGGCAAGCTTTCTTT. Protein product: CASSEDYLGGQAFF. The chain joins TRBV25-1 to TRBJ1-1; no clear D gene. With 2 bases removed from V and 9 bases from J, the gap between germline ends came to 16 bases. CDR1 and CDR2 from the germline V gene are MGHDK and SYGVNS. The CDR3 is made up of 14 amino acids. The full variable domain, rest sourced from reference TRBV25-1 and TRBJ1-1, is EADIYQTPRYLVIGTGKKITLECSQTMGHDKMYWYQQDPGMELHLIHYSYGVNSTEKGDLSSESTVSRIRTEHFPLTLESARPSHTSQYLCASSEDYLGGQAFFGQGTRLTVV.

This clonotype has just a few counts. CDR3 loop: CASSRGASYEQYF. CDR3 nucleotides: TGTGCCAGCAGTCGGGGCGCAAGCTACGAGCAGTACTTC. V and J are TRBV6-2 or TRBV6-3 and TRBJ2-7; D tentatively reads TRBD1 or TRBD2 (5 bases each). Germline assignment: CDR1 MNHEY and CDR2 SVGEGT. V shed 5 bases and J shed 3 bases, with 11 bases lying between them. CDR3 size: 13 residues.

This clonotype has at least ten counts. The genes are TRBV20-1 and TRBJ2-3, with TRBD2 matching over 7 bases. The CDR3 has 15 amino acids. In germline, CDR1 is DFQATT, CDR2 SNEGSKA (reference sequence). V dropped 3 bases and J dropped 4; count of bases not matched to a gene: 10. In nucleotides, the CDR3 is TGCAGTGCTAGTCCCTTTGCGGGAGAGGCAGATACGCAGTATTTT. Translation: CSASPFAGEADTQYF.

V gene TRBV6-1 combines with J gene TRBJ2-1; 10 bases are a match to TRBD2. CDR1 and CDR2 (germline): MNHNS, SASEGT. The CDR3 covers 16 residues. J was trimmed by 1 base and V by 6 bases; bases with no gene match: 6. The chain's CDR3 is CASSALAGVSYNEQFF. The CDR3 coding sequence is TGTGCCAGCAGCGCCCTAGCGGGAGTATCCTACAATGAGCAGTTCTTC.

The sample holds many counts of this clonotype. The chain combines TRBV29-1 with TRBJ2-7, with 8 bases lining up with TRBD1. Germline V CDR1 and CDR2: SQVTM, ANQGSEA. J was trimmed by 4 bases and V by 6 bases; bases with no gene match: 5. The CDR3 runs to 12 residues. The CDR3 region is CSVMTGAYEQYF. CDR3 nucleotides: TGCAGCGTAATGACAGGGGCTTACGAGCAGTACTTC.

V and J are TRBV2 and TRBJ2-5; 10 positions match TRBD2. CDR1 and CDR2 from the germline V gene are SNHLY and FYNNEI. This CDR3 has 15 residues. Unmatched junction bases numbered 7, after V lost 4 bases and J lost 5 bases. In nucleotides, the CDR3 is TGTGCCAGCAGTGGGCTCAAGCGGGAGGGCGAGACCCAGTACTTC. This codes for CASSGLKREGETQYF.

This clonotype occurred many times. The chain joins TRBV5-1 to TRBJ2-4; tentative D call: TRBD2 (6 bases). The germline V gene encodes CDR1 SGHRS and CDR2 YFSETQ. CDR3 size: 14 residues. Trimming removed 0 bases from V and 5 bases from J, with 9 bases in between. CDR3 coding DNA: TGCGCCAGCAGCTTGGCGGGCGGGGAAAACATTCAGTACTTC. It is translated as CASSLAGGENIQYF.

This clonotype occurred many times. Lacking the conserved final phenylalanine or tryptophan, this CDR3 likely reflects a read error. The limits of the CDR3 on the DNA are not certain, so only TCRdb's listed CDR3 is given. CDR3 region: CASSSSGAGEL. This chain uses TRBV27 with TRBJ1-1; whether TRBD1, the table's D call, matches the DNA was not checked. A total of 11 residues make up the CDR3, ends included. CDR1 MNHEY and CDR2 SMNVEV come from the germline V gene (reference sequence).

The sample holds a few counts of this clonotype. This chain uses TRBV30 with TRBJ2-1, with 7 bases fitting TRBD1. The junction had 7 bases not matched to a gene; V was cut back by 1 base and J by 10 bases. Germline CDR1 and CDR2: GTSNPN and SVGIG (reference sequence). This CDR3 contains 13 residues. CDR3 loop: CAWSGTTGREQFF. CDR3 DNA sequence: TGTGCCTGGAGTGGGACGACAGGGAGAGAGCAGTTCTTC.

This clonotype was seen at least ten times. The J gene is TRBJ2-3, the V gene TRBV12-3 or TRBV12-4; 8 bases are a match to TRBD2. Trimming removed 3 bases from V and 5 bases from J; junction bases left unmatched: 13. The CDR3 contains 17 residues. The CDR3 DNA sequence: TGTGCCAGCAGTTTCCCAGCGGGACTAGTTGGGGTAGATACGCAGTATTTT. Protein sequence: CASSFPAGLVGVDTQYF.

This clonotype came up many times. The chain uses TRBV20-1 and TRBJ1-1; D gene unclear. Trimming removed 4 bases from V and 0 bases from J, with 6 bases in between. The CDR3 extends over 12 amino acids. Germline CDR1 DFQATT, CDR2 SNEGSKA (reference sequence). As DNA, the CDR3 is TGCAGTGCTACCAAAATGAACACTGAAGCTTTCTTT. Protein: CSATKMNTEAFF.

This clonotype has at least ten counts. The chain uses TRBV7-9 and TRBJ1-1; D not certain. Germline values: CDR1 SEHNR, CDR2 FQNEAQ (reference sequence). The V end was cut by 1 base, the J end by 0 bases, with 9 bases between. The CDR3 consists of 15 residues. CDR3 bases: TGTGCCAGCAGCTTAGTTCGGACGGTGAACACTGAAGCTTTCTTT. Translation: CASSLVRTVNTEAFF.

This clonotype was counted ten times or more. The genes are TRBV24-1 and TRBJ2-2, with D possibly TRBD1 on 6 matching bases. Germline V gives CDR1 KGHDR, CDR2 SFDVKD. CDR3 length equals 14 residues. V dropped 6 bases and J dropped 5 bases, with 12 bases sitting between them. DNA of the CDR3: TGTGCCACCAGTCCCCACGACAGGACCGGGGAGCTGTTTTTT. Residues: CATSPHDRTGELFF.

This clonotype has ten or more counts. This chain links TRBV29-1 with TRBJ2-1; 10 bases are a match to TRBD2. Germline CDR1 and CDR2: SQVTM and ANQGSEA. Losses at the gene ends were 6 bases for V and 0 bases for J; bases not matched to a gene: 2. This CDR3 has 14 amino acids. The CDR3 DNA reads as TGCAGCGTCAAGCGGGAGGGCTCCTACAATGAGCAGTTCTTC. Protein sequence: CSVKREGSYNEQFF.

The sample holds many counts of this clonotype. The chain links TRBV10-3 to TRBJ1-2; 9 positions match TRBD1. Trimming at V came to 2 bases and at J to 8 bases, leaving 15 bases not matched to a gene. CDR1 is ENHRY, CDR2 SYGVKD, per germline. The CDR3 loop spans 17 amino acids. The CDR3 DNA reads as TGTGCCATCAGTGAGCCCCCAGGGGGGGACAGGGAAAACGGCTACACCTTC. Its protein is CAISEPPGGDRENGYTF.

The chain uses TRBV5-1 and TRBJ2-2; D is uncertain. Germline-derived CDR1 and CDR2 are SGHRS and YFSETQ. V was trimmed by 4 bases and J by 5 bases, leaving 9 bases between them. The CDR3 contains 13 residues. CDR3 nucleotides: TGCGCCAGCAGCCTATACGAGACCGGGGAGCTGTTTTTT. This encodes CASSLYETGELFF.

This clonotype was counted at least ten times. This chain uses TRBV29-1 with TRBJ2-7; 8 positions agree with TRBD1. The J segment lost 0 bases and the V segment lost 7 bases, leaving 8 bases of the junction unmatched. Germline assignment: CDR1 SQVTM and CDR2 ANQGSEA. The CDR3 spans 14 residues. The CDR3 DNA is TGCAGCGCATGGGACAGGCGTTCCTCCTACGAGCAGTACTTC. Protein: CSAWDRRSSYEQYF.